This T cell receptor (beta chain) was profiled in a study of T cell responses to AZD1222 COVID-19 vaccine. The overall study: The analysis combined second doses at about 4 or about 12 weeks.

Here immunoSEQ multiplex PCR was the method, and the copy in TCRdb shows in-frame clones only, minus some. This table has approximately 150,000 clones, around 90% appearing once. The V gene lost 3 bases and the J gene lost 1 base, with 9 bases spanning the gap. The CDR3 covers 15 residues. Germline loops: CDR1 SEHNR, CDR2 FQNEAQ (reference sequence). This chain joins TRBV7-9 and TRBJ2-2, with D possibly being TRBD2 (5 bases). The receptor comes from an adult in good health. The sequencing here drew on peripheral blood, taken on day 0 of AZD1222 vaccination. This chain's CDR3 is CASSFGSGNTGELFF. The CDR3 region has the DNA TGTGCCAGCAGCTTTGGGAGTGGGAACACCGGGGAGCTGTTTTTT. The full variable domain, in which reference TRBV7-9 and TRBJ2-2 provide the parts outside the CDR3, is DTGVSQNPRHKITKRGQNVTFRCDPISEHNRLYWYRQTLGQGPEFLTYFQNEAQLEKSRLLSDRFSAERPKGSFSTLEIQRTEQGDSAMYLCASSFGSGNTGELFFGEGSRLTVL.